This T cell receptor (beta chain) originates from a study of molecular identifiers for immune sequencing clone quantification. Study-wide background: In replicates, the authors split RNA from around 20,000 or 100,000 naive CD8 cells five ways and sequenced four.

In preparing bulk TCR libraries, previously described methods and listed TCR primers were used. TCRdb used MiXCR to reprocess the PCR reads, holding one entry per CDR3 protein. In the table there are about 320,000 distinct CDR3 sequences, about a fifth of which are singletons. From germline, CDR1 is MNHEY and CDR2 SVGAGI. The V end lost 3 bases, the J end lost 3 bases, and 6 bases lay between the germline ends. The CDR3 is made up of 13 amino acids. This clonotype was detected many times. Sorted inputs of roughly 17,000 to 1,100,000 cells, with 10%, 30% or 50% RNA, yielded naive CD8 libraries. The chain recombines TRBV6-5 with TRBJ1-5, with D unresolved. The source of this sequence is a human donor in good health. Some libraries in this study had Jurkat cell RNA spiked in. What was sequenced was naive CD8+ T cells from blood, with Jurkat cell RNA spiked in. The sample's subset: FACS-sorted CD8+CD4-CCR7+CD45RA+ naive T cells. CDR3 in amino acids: CASSYDPNQPQHF. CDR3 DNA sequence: TGTGCCAGCAGTTATGATCCCAATCAGCCCCAGCATTTT.